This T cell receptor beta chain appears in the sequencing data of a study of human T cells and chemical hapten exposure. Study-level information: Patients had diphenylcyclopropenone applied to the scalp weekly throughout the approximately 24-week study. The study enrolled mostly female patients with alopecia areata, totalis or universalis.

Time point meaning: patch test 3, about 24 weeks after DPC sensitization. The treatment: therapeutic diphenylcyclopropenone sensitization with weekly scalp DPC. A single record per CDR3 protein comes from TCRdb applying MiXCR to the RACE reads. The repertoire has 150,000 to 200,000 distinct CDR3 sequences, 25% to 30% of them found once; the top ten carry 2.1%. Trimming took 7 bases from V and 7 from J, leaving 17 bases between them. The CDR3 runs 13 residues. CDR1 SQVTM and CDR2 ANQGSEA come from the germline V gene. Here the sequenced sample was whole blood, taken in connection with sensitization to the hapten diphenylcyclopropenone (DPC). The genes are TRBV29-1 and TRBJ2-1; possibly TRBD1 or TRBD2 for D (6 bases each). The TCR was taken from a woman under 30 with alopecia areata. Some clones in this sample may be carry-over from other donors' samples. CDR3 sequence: CSAGAGVGNEQFF. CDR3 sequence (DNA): TGCAGCGCGGGGGCTGGGGTTGGGAATGAGCAGTTCTTC.